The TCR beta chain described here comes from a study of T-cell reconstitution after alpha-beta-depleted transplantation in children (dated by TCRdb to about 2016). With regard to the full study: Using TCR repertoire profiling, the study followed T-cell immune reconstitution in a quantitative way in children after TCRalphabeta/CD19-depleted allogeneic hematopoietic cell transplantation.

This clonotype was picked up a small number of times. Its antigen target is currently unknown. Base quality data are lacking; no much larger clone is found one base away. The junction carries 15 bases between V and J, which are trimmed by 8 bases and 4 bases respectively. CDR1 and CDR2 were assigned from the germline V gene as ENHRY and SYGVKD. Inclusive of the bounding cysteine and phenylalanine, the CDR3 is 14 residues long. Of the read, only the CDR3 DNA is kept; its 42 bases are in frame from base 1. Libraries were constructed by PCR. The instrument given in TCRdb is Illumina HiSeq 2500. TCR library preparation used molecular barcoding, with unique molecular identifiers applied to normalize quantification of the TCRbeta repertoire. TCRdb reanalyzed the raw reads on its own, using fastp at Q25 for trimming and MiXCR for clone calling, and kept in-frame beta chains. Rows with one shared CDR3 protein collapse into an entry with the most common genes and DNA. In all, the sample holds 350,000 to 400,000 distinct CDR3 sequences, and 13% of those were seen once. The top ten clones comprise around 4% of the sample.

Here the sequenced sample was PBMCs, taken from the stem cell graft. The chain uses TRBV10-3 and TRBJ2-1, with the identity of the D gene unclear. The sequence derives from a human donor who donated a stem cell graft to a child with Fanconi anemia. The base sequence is TGTGCCATCGCCCCTGTGGGCAGTTACAATGAGCAGTTCTTC. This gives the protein CAIAPVGSYNEQFF.